This TCR beta chain was recorded in a study of blood T cell repertoires in COVID-19. Profiling relied on immunoSEQ multiplex PCR, and the TCRdb table lists in-frame clones only, not all of them. The data contain more than 100,000 clones, more than 70% of them singletons. This clone was seen a few times. Germline assignment: CDR1 MDHEN and CDR2 SYDVKM. There are 17 residues in the CDR3. Deletions cut 5 bases from V and 11 bases from J, with 25 bases between. V and J are TRBV28 and TRBJ1-6; tentative D call: TRBD1 (6 bases). What was sequenced was peripheral blood. The receptor's source is a woman of 80 years or more in a cohort sampled during active COVID-19. CDR3 nucleotides: TGTGCCAGCAGTCTACAGGGTTTAAAACCGGCGGGGGCACCCCTCCACTTT. It yields the protein CASSLQGLKPAGAPLHF.